These T cell receptor beta chains were read from a single sample in a study of T cell changes during pregnancy in multiple sclerosis. TCRdb's copy holds only in-frame clones and misses some; the assay was immunoSEQ multiplex PCR. There are tens of thousands of clones in the sample; more than 90% occur only once, and less than 4% lies in the top ten. The sample was CD8+ T cells from peripheral blood mononuclear cells, taken before pregnancy. Receptors originate from a female donor with multiple sclerosis, enrolled in a pregnancy study. Each CDR3 is given with its conserved first and last residue. D genes are given only for firm matches. Clone size is shown for a subset of rows, as once, few, many or a class of expanded clone.

CDR3 length: 16; clone size: .; V gene: TRBV6-6; D gene: .; J gene: TRBJ2-2; CDR3 protein: CASSYSAGAYTGELFF; CDR3 DNA: TGTGCCAGCAGTTACTCGGCGGGGGCGTACACCGGGGAGCTGTTTTTT
CDR3 length: 17; clone size: once; V gene: TRBV9; D gene: TRBD2; J gene: TRBJ2-1; CDR3 protein: CASSAPVGAGGSNEQFF; CDR3 DNA: TGTGCCAGCAGCGCCCCCGTTGGGGCGGGGGGGAGTAATGAGCAGTTCTTC
CDR3 length: 15; clone size: .; V gene: TRBV25-1; D gene: TRBD1; J gene: TRBJ2-4; CDR3 protein: CASSDAGGVKNIQYF; CDR3 DNA: TGTGCCAGCAGTGATGCAGGGGGCGTCAAAAACATTCAGTACTTC
CDR3 length: 15; clone size: .; V gene: TRBV11-2; D gene: .; J gene: TRBJ2-2; CDR3 protein: CASSWRAGNTGELFF; CDR3 DNA: TGTGCCAGCAGTTGGCGGGCCGGGAACACCGGGGAGCTGTTTTTT
CDR3 length: 13; clone size: .; V gene: TRBV27; D gene: .; J gene: TRBJ1-5; CDR3 protein: CASAGVWNQPQHF; CDR3 DNA: TGTGCCAGCGCCGGGGTATGGAATCAGCCCCAGCATTTT
CDR3 length: 16; clone size: .; V gene: TRBV14; D gene: TRBD2; J gene: TRBJ2-3; CDR3 protein: CASSYTGTRWLDTQYF; CDR3 DNA: TGTGCCAGCAGCTATACCGGGACTAGATGGTTGGATACGCAGTATTTT
CDR3 length: 14; clone size: few; V gene: TRBV5-1; D gene: .; J gene: TRBJ1-5; CDR3 protein: CASSLAGSNQPQHF; CDR3 DNA: TGCGCCAGCAGCTTGGCAGGAAGCAATCAGCCCCAGCATTTT
CDR3 length: 16; clone size: .; V gene: TRBV13; D gene: TRBD1; J gene: TRBJ2-7; CDR3 protein: CASSLRGQGPTYEQYF; CDR3 DNA: TGTGCCAGCAGCTTGAGGGGACAGGGGCCTACCTACGAGCAGTACTTC
CDR3 length: 12; clone size: .; V gene: TRBV7-9; D gene: .; J gene: TRBJ1-1; CDR3 protein: CASMPGGTEAFF; CDR3 DNA: TGTGCCAGCATGCCGGGAGGCACTGAAGCTTTCTTT
CDR3 length: 16; clone size: .; V gene: TRBV4-2; D gene: TRBD2; J gene: TRBJ2-5; CDR3 protein: CASSPIGGSSLGTQYF; CDR3 DNA: TGTGCCAGCAGCCCCATCGGGGGGTCCTCGCTAGGGACCCAGTACTTC
CDR3 length: 14; clone size: .; V gene: TRBV11-2; D gene: .; J gene: TRBJ1-2; CDR3 protein: CASSLSTGPYGYTF; CDR3 DNA: TGTGCCAGCAGCTTAAGTACAGGCCCCTATGGCTACACCTTC
CDR3 length: 11; clone size: .; V gene: TRBV5-6; D gene: .; J gene: TRBJ1-2; CDR3 protein: CASLQSEGYTF; CDR3 DNA: TGTGCCAGCCTGCAAAGCGAAGGCTACACCTTC
CDR3 length: 13; clone size: .; V gene: TRBV2; D gene: .; J gene: TRBJ1-1; CDR3 protein: CASSEAQGTEAFF; CDR3 DNA: TGTGCCAGCAGTGAAGCGCAGGGCACTGAAGCTTTCTTT
CDR3 length: 14; clone size: .; V gene: TRBV7-6; D gene: TRBD2; J gene: TRBJ2-7; CDR3 protein: CASSFPPAGDEQYF; CDR3 DNA: TGTGCCAGCAGCTTTCCTCCAGCGGGGGACGAGCAGTACTTC
CDR3 length: 14; clone size: .; V gene: TRBV27; D gene: .; J gene: TRBJ1-1; CDR3 protein: CASSPHSLNTEAFF; CDR3 DNA: TGTGCCAGCAGTCCCCACAGCTTGAACACTGAAGCTTTCTTT
CDR3 length: 15; clone size: once; V gene: TRBV5-5; D gene: .; J gene: TRBJ1-4; CDR3 protein: CASSPTSSSTEKLFF; CDR3 DNA: TGTGCCAGCAGCCCGACATCCTCCAGCACCGAAAAACTGTTTTTT
CDR3 length: 15; clone size: .; V gene: TRBV6-4; D gene: TRBD2; J gene: TRBJ2-1; CDR3 protein: CASSDLNGGDNEQFF; CDR3 DNA: TGTGCCAGCAGTGACCTCAACGGGGGGGACAATGAGCAGTTCTTC
CDR3 length: 16; clone size: .; V gene: TRBV4-3; D gene: TRBD1; J gene: TRBJ2-5; CDR3 protein: CASSQDRDRGRETQYF; CDR3 DNA: TGCGCCAGCAGCCAAGATAGGGACAGGGGGCGAGAGACCCAGTACTTC
CDR3 length: 20; clone size: .; V gene: TRBV28; D gene: TRBD1; J gene: TRBJ1-4; CDR3 protein: CASSLEGTGQVSPTNEKLFF; CDR3 DNA: TGTGCCAGCAGTTTAGAGGGGACAGGCCAAGTTTCGCCAACTAATGAAAAACTGTTTTTT
CDR3 length: 11; clone size: .; V gene: TRBV29-1; D gene: .; J gene: TRBJ1-2; CDR3 protein: CSVGAGEGYTF; CDR3 DNA: TGCAGCGTTGGTGCAGGGGAAGGCTACACCTTC
CDR3 length: 14; clone size: .; V gene: TRBV6-1; D gene: .; J gene: TRBJ2-6; CDR3 protein: CASSEASGANVLTF; CDR3 DNA: TGTGCCAGCAGTGAAGCTAGTGGGGCCAACGTCCTGACTTTC
CDR3 length: 13; clone size: .; V gene: TRBV7-6; D gene: .; J gene: TRBJ2-2; CDR3 protein: CASSPTGLGELFF; CDR3 DNA: TGTGCCAGCAGCCCTACAGGGTTGGGGGAGCTGTTTTTT
CDR3 length: 15; clone size: .; V gene: TRBV7-2; D gene: .; J gene: TRBJ2-5; CDR3 protein: CASIHREGGGETQYF; CDR3 DNA: TGTGCCAGCATACACAGGGAGGGGGGAGGAGAGACCCAGTACTTC
CDR3 length: 14; clone size: .; V gene: TRBV15; D gene: .; J gene: TRBJ1-4; CDR3 protein: CATSTEATNEKLFF; CDR3 DNA: TGTGCCACCAGCACCGAGGCAACTAATGAAAAACTGTTTTTT
CDR3 length: 15; clone size: .; V gene: TRBV6-5; D gene: .; J gene: TRBJ2-7; CDR3 protein: CASSLQGALSYEQYF; CDR3 DNA: TGTGCCAGCAGTTTACAGGGCGCCCTCTCCTACGAGCAGTACTTC
CDR3 length: 11; clone size: .; V gene: TRBV6-6; D gene: .; J gene: TRBJ1-4; CDR3 protein: CASGGSEKLFF; CDR3 DNA: TGTGCCAGCGGTGGGAGTGAAAAACTGTTTTTT
CDR3 length: 15; clone size: .; V gene: TRBV4-3; D gene: TRBD1; J gene: TRBJ1-1; CDR3 protein: CASSQDNRGHTEAFF; CDR3 DNA: TGCGCCAGCAGCCAAGATAACAGGGGGCACACTGAAGCTTTCTTT
CDR3 length: 16; clone size: .; V gene: TRBV2; D gene: .; J gene: TRBJ2-2; CDR3 protein: CASIGTGGPNTGELFF; CDR3 DNA: TGTGCCAGCATAGGTACGGGGGGCCCTAACACCGGGGAGCTGTTTTTT
CDR3 length: 16; clone size: .; V gene: TRBV27; D gene: TRBD2; J gene: TRBJ2-7; CDR3 protein: CASSRLSGGTLGEQYF; CDR3 DNA: TGTGCCAGCAGTAGGTTGAGCGGGGGGACCCTTGGGGAGCAGTACTTC
CDR3 length: 12; clone size: .; V gene: TRBV7-2; D gene: .; J gene: TRBJ2-1; CDR3 protein: CASSLASDEQFF; CDR3 DNA: TGTGCCAGCAGCTTAGCTAGCGATGAGCAGTTCTTC
CDR3 length: 16; clone size: .; V gene: TRBV4-3; D gene: .; J gene: TRBJ2-7; CDR3 protein: CASSQDFGRGNYEQYF; CDR3 DNA: TGCGCCAGCAGCCAAGATTTTGGTCGAGGCAACTACGAGCAGTACTTC
CDR3 length: 16; clone size: .; V gene: TRBV9; D gene: TRBD2; J gene: TRBJ2-3; CDR3 protein: CASSPPPSGVTDTQYF; CDR3 DNA: TGTGCCAGCAGCCCACCCCCTAGCGGGGTCACAGATACGCAGTATTTT
CDR3 length: 13; clone size: .; V gene: TRBV19; D gene: TRBD1; J gene: TRBJ1-5; CDR3 protein: CASSIQGDQPQHF; CDR3 DNA: TGTGCCAGTAGTATCCAGGGGGATCAGCCCCAGCATTTT
CDR3 length: 13; clone size: .; V gene: TRBV14; D gene: .; J gene: TRBJ2-1; CDR3 protein: CASSQVARNEQFF; CDR3 DNA: TGTGCCAGCAGCCAAGTAGCCCGCAATGAGCAGTTCTTC
CDR3 length: 15; clone size: .; V gene: TRBV7-6; D gene: .; J gene: TRBJ1-2; CDR3 protein: CASSLLQGRSYGYTF; CDR3 DNA: TGTGCCAGCAGCTTGCTACAGGGTAGGAGCTATGGCTACACCTTC
CDR3 length: 11; clone size: .; V gene: TRBV6-1; D gene: .; J gene: TRBJ1-5; CDR3 protein: CASSEGRPQHF; CDR3 DNA: TGTGCCAGCAGTGAAGGCAGGCCCCAGCATTTT
CDR3 length: 15; clone size: .; V gene: TRBV7-2; D gene: .; J gene: TRBJ1-6; CDR3 protein: CASSSMSGADSPLHF; CDR3 DNA: TGTGCCAGCAGTTCGATGAGTGGGGCGGATTCACCCCTCCACTTT
CDR3 length: 15; clone size: .; V gene: TRBV25-1; D gene: .; J gene: TRBJ1-2; CDR3 protein: CASSEQTGVYYGYTF; CDR3 DNA: TGTGCCAGCAGTGAACAAACCGGGGTGTACTATGGCTACACCTTC
CDR3 length: 14; clone size: .; V gene: TRBV14; D gene: .; J gene: TRBJ2-7; CDR3 protein: CASSNRDKTYEQYF; CDR3 DNA: TGTGCCAGCAGCAACCGGGACAAGACCTACGAGCAGTACTTC
CDR3 length: 13; clone size: .; V gene: TRBV6-5; D gene: .; J gene: TRBJ1-3; CDR3 protein: CASTGYSGNTIYF; CDR3 DNA: TGTGCCAGCACCGGGTACTCTGGAAACACCATATATTTT